The subject of this entry is one T cell receptor beta chain. Its target is not known. This sample is drawn from a study of beta chain features in type 1 diabetes. Points from the study as a whole: A closer apparent resemblance between naive, central memory and Treg TCRB repertoires was seen in patients than in healthy donors. Any HLA effect on TCRB rearrangement was left unresolved by small sub-analyses.

Each of the sorted populations had a purity greater than 95%. TCRB transcripts that were expressed got sequenced, as all of the isolated RNA had been reverse transcribed. An average of around 3.4 million reads was obtained for naive, central memory and regulatory T cell samples. TCRdb's table, derived via immunoSEQ multiplex PCR, lists solely in-frame clones and lacks some. The sample lists some 270,000 clones, approximately 8% occurring once. This CDR3 region has 18 residues. Germline-derived CDR1 and CDR2 are LGHNA and YSLEER. The V gene lost 0 bases and the J gene lost 2 bases, with 14 bases spanning the gap.

This TCR derives from a woman younger than 30 in good health. This chain uses TRBV4-3 with TRBJ2-6; TRBD1 is a possible D gene (5 bases). The sequencing sample was made of central memory CD4+ T cells from blood. The CDR3 sequence: CASSQDEVGEPGANVLTF. The DNA of the CDR3 is TGCGCCAGCAGCCAAGACGAAGTAGGGGAACCTGGGGCCAACGTCCTGACTTTC.